This TCR beta chain was identified during a study of blood T cell repertoires in COVID-19 (dated by TCRdb to about 2020). Concerning the study at large: For ImmuneRACE Cohort 3, a participant was defined as recovered based on two consecutive negative NP/OP PCR tests, clearance by a healthcare professional, or resolution of symptoms. Subjects who had been exposed to COVID-19, were actively infected with it, or had recovered from it provided the deeply sampled blood TCRbeta repertoires that made up the dataset. A de-identified subject ID, COVID-19 status, age in years and sex were almost always included in the sample metadata. HLA class I and class II types, where available, came from metadata supplied by the sample provider rather than from assay-based typing. The prospective study material was composed of cDNA or gDNA derived from T cells, B-cell-depleted T cells, or PBMCs. The repertoires were released in a freely available public database intended as a resource for research on the immune response to SARS-CoV-2. The samples were drawn from the first 160 participants of the ongoing ImmuneRACE study and from over a thousand subjects provided by 6 global collaborators. Samples from collaborators originated in the United States, Italy and Spain and spanned both the acute and convalescent phases of COVID-19.

TCRbeta CDR3 regions were amplified from genomic DNA by means of the immunoSEQ Assay, a bias-controlled multiplex PCR. As for the original processing: The number of nucleated cells in each sample was estimated by amplification of reference gene primers within the assay. To quantify the absolute abundance of each unique TCRbeta CDR3 rearrangement, sequence reads were collapsed and filtered. For each sample, productive Simpson clonality was calculated as the square root of Simpson's diversity index across productive rearrangements. Entries here come from immuneACCESS through TCRdb and include only in-frame sequences with V and J called. Some clones fail to appear in such tables; in the studies checked, an unresolved V gene covers under half of the shortfall, and the cause of the remainder is unknown. D and trimming come from the DNA, and the V and J calls and clone size come from that table. This sample comprises around 360,000 clones, 70% to 90% of them detected only once. The ten largest clones take up around 2% of the sample.

General conclusions and limits of the study: The quantity of clinical and demographic metadata differed by source and by participant and was supplied without curation.

Regarding this clone: The specificity of this receptor is unknown. No per-base quality is available; no much larger clone lies one base away.

Enrolling through a virtual design, the prospective study's participants ranged in age from roughly 18 to 100 years and lived across roughly 24 United States geographic areas. In the prospective study, participants were assigned to cohorts based on the clinical history participants reported in a screening survey and a study questionnaire. Each participant in the prospective study had whole blood, serum and a nasopharyngeal or oropharyngeal swab collected by mobile phlebotomists. Over a roughly 2-month period, participants in the prospective study had the option of providing additional blood draws and questionnaires. Before DNA extraction, blood samples from the prospective study were shipped at room temperature or frozen. The sample was PBMCs or T cells enriched from blood (not recorded which). The sequence was obtained from a man aged 35 to 55 in a cohort exposed to, infected with or recovered from COVID-19 (not recorded which).

The nucleotide sequence is given as TGTGCCATCAGTGACCCTACCACAGGGAACTATGGCTACACCTTC. Its amino acids are CAISDPTTGNYGYTF. The sequence is built from TRBV10-3 and TRBJ1-2; the best D guess is TRBD1, with 6 bases matching. From the germline V gene, CDR1 is ENHRY and CDR2 is SYGVKD. Reading from cysteine to phenylalanine, the CDR3 counts 15 amino acids. Of all the DNA, just the CDR3 is kept, 45 bases in frame from base 1. V is reduced by 3 bases and J by 2 bases, leaving a spacing of 13 bases between them.